The sequence of this TCR beta chain was determined in a study of T cell responses to AZD1222 COVID-19 vaccine. In germline, CDR1 is MNHNS, CDR2 SASEGT. CDR3 length: 11 residues. V was clipped by 2 bases and J by 9 bases, with 5 bases between them. Clones were sequenced by immunoSEQ multiplex PCR, and TCRdb holds only the in-frame ones, with some missing. Among about 86,000 clones listed, about 86% were seen once. The sequence was collected from an adult in good health. The sequencing used peripheral blood, collected on day 0 of MenACWY control vaccination. V usage is TRBV6-1 and J usage is TRBJ2-1; no definite D call. The CDR3 loop is CASSERVEQFF. The CDR3 nucleotides are TGTGCCAGCAGTGAACGGGTTGAGCAGTTCTTC.